The T cell receptor beta chain described here comes from a study of blood T cell repertoires in COVID-19. V was trimmed by 3 bases and J by 5 bases, leaving 14 bases between them. This CDR3 is 14 amino acids long. Germline V CDR1 and CDR2: SGHNT, YENEEA. Assay: immunoSEQ multiplex PCR; the TCRdb copy retains only in-frame clones and omits some. The table lists 250,000 to 300,000 clones, more than 85% of them singletons, with roughly 4.9% in the top ten. This clone came up once. Sample: peripheral blood. The rearrangement links TRBV11-3 to TRBJ2-7; possible D gene TRBD1, 5 bases. The sequence derives from a woman aged 55-69 years with COVID-19, enrolled during active disease. Here the CDR3 reads CASSFAVGVHEQYF. CDR3 nucleotide sequence: TGTGCCAGCAGCTTCGCCGTAGGGGTCCACGAGCAGTACTTC. Combining the CDR3 with reference TRBV11-3 and TRBJ2-7 gives the whole variable domain EAGVVQSPRYKIIEKKQPVAFWCNPISGHNTLYWYLQNLGQGPELLIRYENEEAVDDSQLPKDRFSAERLKGVDSTLKIQPAELGDSAVYLCASSFAVGVHEQYFGPGTRLTVT.